These 9 T cell receptor beta chains were all obtained from the same sample, sequenced in a study of graft-versus-host responses after intestinal transplantation (dated by TCRdb to about 2021). The library was made by the immunoSEQ multiplex PCR assay. TCRdb retrieved this table from immuneACCESS and kept in-frame rearrangements only. Not all clones are present; in checked studies, unresolved V genes account for under half, and no reason is known for the remainder. The sample yields 35,000 to 55,000 clones; over 80% were counted once. About 5.5% of the sample is taken by the ten largest. The sequenced sample was PBMCs, obtained about 120 weeks after a first intestinal transplant, on the day of a second. The source of these receptors is a human patient who received an intestinal transplant, so some T cells may come from the graft donor.

Here the CDR3 reads CAWSAGWGDNYGYTF. CDR3 bases: TGTGCCTGGAGTGCTGGGTGGGGGGACAACTATGGCTACACCTTC. The rearrangement uses TRBV30 and TRBJ1-2; a possible D gene is TRBD1 (5 bases). V shed 1 base and J shed 2 bases, with 14 bases lying between them. The V gene's germline CDR1 is GTSNPN and CDR2 SVGIG (reference sequence). The length of the CDR3 is 15 residues.

The V and J genes are TRBV19 and TRBJ2-4; 7 nucleotides match TRBD2. Germline lookup yields CDR1 LNHDA and CDR2 SQIVND (reference sequence). The CDR3 length is 16 residues. V dropped 2 bases and J dropped 2; count of bases not matched to a gene: 6. The CDR3 DNA reads as TGTGCCAGTAGTATACGGGACGGGGGGTCCAAAAACATTCAGTACTTC. Encoded protein: CASSIRDGGSKNIQYF. The whole variable domain, filled in from reference TRBV19 and TRBJ2-4, reads DGGITQSPKYLFRKEGQNVTLSCEQNLNHDAMYWYRQDPGQGLRLIYYSQIVNDFQKGDIAEGYSVSREKKESFPLTVTSAQKNPTAFYLCASSIRDGGSKNIQYFGAGTRLSVL.

The chain carries TRBV19 and TRBJ1-5; D perhaps matches TRBD1 (5 bases). This CDR3 has 14 amino acids. The V and J ends lost 1 base and 5 bases respectively, with 9 bases between them. Germline V gives CDR1 LNHDA, CDR2 SQIVND (reference sequence). This chain's CDR3 is CASSIGGGDQPQHF. CDR3 DNA sequence: TGTGCCAGTAGTATAGGGGGGGGAGATCAGCCCCAGCATTTT.

V is TRBV7-9 and J is TRBJ2-1; 11 bases align to TRBD2. With V trimmed by 5 bases and J by 6 bases, 6 bases remained unmatched. This CDR3 contains 15 residues. Looked up from germline, CDR1 is SEHNR and CDR2 is FQNEAQ (reference sequence). The CDR3 coding sequence is TGTGCCAGCAGCCAAGATAGCGGGGGGGCCAATGAGCAGTTCTTC. Protein sequence: CASSQDSGGANEQFF.

This rearrangement joins TRBV2 to TRBJ2-3; 7 bases fit TRBD2. V was clipped by 10 bases and J by 1 base; unmatched bases: 8. Germline values: CDR1 SNHLY, CDR2 FYNNEI. The CDR3 is 14 residues long. CDR3 coding DNA: TGTGCCATCCCTGGGGGGGTGGGCACAGATACGCAGTATTTT. Amino acid sequence: CAIPGGVGTDTQYF.

The chain has TRBV4-2 and TRBJ2-7; 9 bases line up with TRBD2. The V gene end was trimmed by 1 base and the J gene end by 2 bases; junction bases not matched to a gene: 6. CDR1 and CDR2 (germline): LGHNA, YNFKEQ. This CDR3 region has 16 residues. The CDR3 reads CASSQGSGRSTYEQYF. CDR3 nucleotides: TGTGCCAGCAGCCAAGGGAGCGGGAGGTCTACCTACGAGCAGTACTTC.

The CDR3 reads CASSQGRGWDEQFF. CDR3 DNA: TGCGCCAGCAGCCAAGGCCGGGGATGGGATGAGCAGTTCTTC. The chain recombines TRBV4-1 with TRBJ2-1; D may be TRBD2 (5 bases). Germline CDR1 and CDR2: MGHRA and YSYEKL. This CDR3 comprises 14 residues. V was cut by 1 base and J by 8 bases, with 12 bases left in between.

The chain combines TRBV6-5 with TRBJ2-7; weak D call: TRBD1 (6 bases). This CDR3 spans 11 amino acids. Trimming took 7 bases from V and 2 from J, leaving 6 bases between them. CDR1 and CDR2 from the germline V gene are MNHEY and SVGAGI. DNA of the CDR3: TGTGCCAGCACAGGGGCCTACGAGCAGTACTTC. It codes for CASTGAYEQYF.

J is TRBJ2-5 and V is TRBV5-1; D not resolved. This CDR3 is 13 amino acids long. Germline values: CDR1 SGHRS, CDR2 YFSETQ. The ends were cut back, 2 bases at V and 0 bases at J, with 5 bases in the middle. This CDR3 is CASSFLYQETQYF. For the CDR3, the DNA is TGCGCCAGCAGCTTCCTGTACCAAGAGACCCAGTACTTC.